Given below is one T cell receptor beta chain in context. This clonotype was seen a few times. The antigen it binds to is not known. Base qualities are not recorded, but no much larger clone differs from it by a single base. This record comes from a study of early T cells in non-severe SARS-CoV-2 infection (dated by TCRdb to the early 2020s). Concerning the study at large: Because TCR sequencing relied on bulk RNA taken from unsorted whole blood, pairing of alpha and beta chains was not possible.

The paper as a whole reports these results and caveats: VDJdb matching was skewed toward anti-spike CD8 responses and likely underestimated virus-specific expansions by missing private and CD4 specificities.

The library was prepared using 5' RACE. Sequenced on a NextSeq 500. In the TCR library protocol, unique molecular identifiers were attached to individual cDNA molecules to correct for PCR bias and sequencing error. Both TCR alpha and beta chains were sequenced, and tight co-correlation was observed between alpha and beta sequence abundances in each sample. On the study's bioinformatics: Decombinator V4 was used to annotate the V gene, J gene and CDR3 of the TCR sequences. TCRs were defined as expanded if a significant change between any two time points was detected under a Poisson model with p below 0.0001. Abundances of TCRs were expressed as counts per million after normalisation to the total number of TCRs sequenced in each sample. A search of VDJdb, accessed on 1 November 2021, was run for TCRs annotated to CMV, EBV and SARS-CoV-2, with TCRs annotated for multiple antigens excluded. The public reads were quality trimmed at Q25 with fastp and then assembled into clones with MiXCR by TCRdb, keeping productive beta chains. Identical CDR3 protein sequences are pooled into one entry, listed with their most common genes and DNA. The V and J calls and clone size are TCRdb's, not the authors'. The sample table holds more than 85,000 distinct CDR3 sequences, of which approximately 12% were seen once. Of the sample, about 4% falls within the top ten clones.

A case-control design nested within a healthcare worker cohort in London, UK, was used, with weekly nasopharyngeal swab PCR tests and blood sampling performed. Between 23 and 31 March 2020, the week of the UK lockdown, healthcare workers were enrolled and then followed up weekly for as long as 16 weeks. The sequence was obtained from an adult who was a healthcare worker with PCR-confirmed SARS-CoV-2 infection or an uninfected control (not recorded which). The starting material was whole blood, obtained at baseline.

The DNA sequence is as follows: TGTGCCAGCAGCCCCGGGGATCGCACAGATACGCAGTATTTT. Its protein product is CASSPGDRTDTQYF. This chain is built from TRBV7-2 and TRBJ2-3, with a tentative D gene TRBD2 over 5 matching bases. According to the germline V gene, CDR1 reads SGHTA and CDR2 reads FQGNSA. The CDR3 goes from the cysteine to the phenylalanine over 14 residues. CDR3 DNA only is kept here, 42 bases in frame from base 1. A distance of 10 bases separates the germline ends of V and J, which lose 5 bases and 1 base respectively.